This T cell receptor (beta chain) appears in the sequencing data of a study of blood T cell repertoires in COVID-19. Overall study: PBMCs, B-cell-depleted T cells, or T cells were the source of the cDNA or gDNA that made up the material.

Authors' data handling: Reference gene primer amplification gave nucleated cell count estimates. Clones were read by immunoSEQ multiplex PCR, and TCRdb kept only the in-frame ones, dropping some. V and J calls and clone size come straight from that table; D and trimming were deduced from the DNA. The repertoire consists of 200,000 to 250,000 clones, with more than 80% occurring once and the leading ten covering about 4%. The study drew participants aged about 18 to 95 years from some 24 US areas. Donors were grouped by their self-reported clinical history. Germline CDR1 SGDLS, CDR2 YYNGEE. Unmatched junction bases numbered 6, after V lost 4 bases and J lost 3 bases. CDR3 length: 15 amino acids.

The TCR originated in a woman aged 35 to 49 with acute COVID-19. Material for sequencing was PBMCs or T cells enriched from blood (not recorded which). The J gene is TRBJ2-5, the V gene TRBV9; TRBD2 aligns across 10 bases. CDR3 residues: CASSPSSGGEETQYF. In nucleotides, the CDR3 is TGTGCCAGCAGCCCCTCTAGCGGGGGAGAAGAGACCCAGTACTTC.